This T cell receptor beta chain originates from a study of blood T cell repertoires in COVID-19. Data came from immunoSEQ multiplex PCR; TCRdb stores just in-frame clones and leaves some out. The sample includes about 200,000 clones, 70% to 85% of them seen just once. The V and J ends lost 5 bases and 8 bases, in that order; junction bases with no gene match: 13. CDR1 and CDR2 (germline): MDHEN, SYDVKM. The CDR3 totals 15 residues. This chain links TRBV28 with TRBJ1-2; 8 bases fit TRBD1. The clonotype originates from a human donor with acute or convalescent COVID-19. The donor label of this sample is uncertain. The sample was peripheral blood. The CDR3 sequence is CASSIGQGKFHGYTF. For the CDR3, the DNA is TGTGCCAGCAGTATAGGACAGGGCAAATTCCACGGCTACACCTTC.